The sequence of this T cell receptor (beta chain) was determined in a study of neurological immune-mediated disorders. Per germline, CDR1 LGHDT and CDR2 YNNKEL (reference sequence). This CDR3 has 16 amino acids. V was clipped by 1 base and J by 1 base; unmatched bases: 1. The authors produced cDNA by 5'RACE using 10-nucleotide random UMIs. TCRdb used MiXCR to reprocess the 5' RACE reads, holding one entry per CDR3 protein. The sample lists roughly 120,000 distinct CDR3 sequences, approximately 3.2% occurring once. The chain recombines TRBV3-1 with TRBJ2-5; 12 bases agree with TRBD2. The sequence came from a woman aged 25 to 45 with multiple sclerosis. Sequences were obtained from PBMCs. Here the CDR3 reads CASSQGTSGVQETQYF. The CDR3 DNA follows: TGTGCCAGCAGCCAAGGGACTAGCGGGGTCCAAGAGACCCAGTACTTC.